The 30 T cell receptor beta chains below all came from one sample that was sequenced in a study of CD8+CD57+ T cells in acquired aplastic anemia. Profiles of TCR beta VDJ and CDR3 were generated from a genomic DNA template. TCRdb recomputed calls from the reads with MiXCR, one row per CDR3 protein. The sample lists some 42,000 distinct CDR3 sequences, around 63% occurring once. What was sequenced was sorted CD4+, CD8+, or CD8+CD57+ T cells (not recorded which) from PBMCs. These receptor sequences come from a human donor in good health, serving as a control.

The CDR3 loop reads CASSEDRAGPSPLHF. The CDR3 coding sequence is TGTGCCAGCAGCGAGGACAGGGCAGGACCCTCACCCCTCCACTTT. V is TRBV7-9 and J is TRBJ1-6, with TRBD1 matching 8 bases. This CDR3 is 15 amino acids long. Germline trimming cut 5 bases from V and 10 bases from J; bases unmatched to any gene: 10. Germline V gene data show CDR1 as SEHNR and CDR2 as FQNEAQ (reference sequence).

As regards this clonotype: At one end, the junction sequence differs from germline, possibly due to a read error. The chain couples TRBV5-6 to TRBJ1-6; D unresolved. The germline CDR1 and CDR2 sequences are SGHDT and YYEEEE. This CDR3 contains 14 residues. The DNA of the CDR3 is TGCGCCAGCAGCTTGGCAGGTAGTGGTTCACCCCTCCACTTT. This sequence encodes CASSLAGSGSPLHF.

The chain has TRBV24-1 and TRBJ2-7, with 10 bases matching TRBD1. Unmatched junction bases numbered 6, after V lost 3 bases and J lost 5 bases. In germline, CDR1 is KGHDR, CDR2 SFDVKD. The CDR3 has 15 amino acids. CDR3 loop: CATSDRRDRGNEQYF. The CDR3 nucleotides read TGTGCCACCAGTGATAGGCGGGACAGGGGTAACGAGCAGTACTTC.

The rearrangement joins TRBV19 to TRBJ2-6; no definite D call. Germline V gives CDR1 LNHDA, CDR2 SQIVND (reference sequence). Trimming shortened V by 3 bases and J by 2 bases, and 5 bases separated the two germline ends. The CDR3 spans 14 residues. CDR3 sequence: CASSMGTGANVLTF. The CDR3 DNA reads TGTGCCAGTAGTATGGGGACTGGGGCCAACGTCCTGACTTTC.

The rearrangement uses TRBV4-3 and TRBJ1-1; 9 positions match TRBD1. The CDR3 covers 16 residues. V dropped 0 bases and J dropped 4; count of bases not matched to a gene: 6. The V gene's germline CDR1 is LGHNA and CDR2 YSLEER. CDR3 protein: CASSQEGTGFVTEAFF. As DNA, the CDR3 is TGCGCCAGCAGCCAAGAAGGGACAGGGTTCGTCACTGAAGCTTTCTTT.

This clonotype was seen a few times. J is TRBJ1-5 and V is TRBV29-1; 8 nucleotides align to TRBD1. The CDR3 totals 15 residues. The germline V gene encodes CDR1 SQVTM and CDR2 ANQGSEA. The trim removed 5 bases at V and 4 bases at J, leaving 10 bases unmatched. The CDR3 is CSVKTGTGTNQPQHF. CDR3 DNA sequence: TGCAGCGTTAAGACAGGGACAGGCACTAATCAGCCCCAGCATTTT.

The chain joins TRBV7-9 to TRBJ2-3, with 9 bases fitting TRBD1. The CDR3 spans 14 residues. Germline lookup yields CDR1 SEHNR and CDR2 FQNEAQ (reference sequence). Germline trimming cut 10 bases from V and 2 bases from J; bases unmatched to any gene: 7. CDR3 nucleotide sequence: TGTGCCACAACCGGGACAGGGAACACAGATACGCAGTATTTT. Its protein is CATTGTGNTDTQYF.

The chain is built from TRBV2 and TRBJ1-6; D call uncertain. Germline-derived CDR1 and CDR2 are SNHLY and FYNNEI. V was cut by 3 bases and J by 7 bases, with 10 bases left in between. The CDR3 sequence is 14 residues long. CDR3 coding DNA: TGTGCCAGCAGTGAGGGAGGAGGGAATTCACCCCTCCACTTT. Translated, it gives CASSEGGGNSPLHF. The variable domain in full, with the rest retrieved from reference TRBV2 and TRBJ1-6, is EPEVTQTPSHQVTQMGQEVILRCVPISNHLYFYWYRQILGQKVEFLVSFYNNEISEKSEIFDDQFSVERPDGSNFTLKIRSTKLEDSAMYFCASSEGGGNSPLHFGNGTRLTVT.

Only one count was recorded for this clonotype. V usage is TRBV29-1 and J usage is TRBJ2-5, with D possibly matching TRBD1 (6 bases). The CDR3 length is 14 residues. CDR1 and CDR2 (germline): SQVTM, ANQGSEA. V was pared by 6 bases and J by 5 bases, with 19 bases between. CDR3 in amino acids: CSVIGLTGLETQYF. As DNA, the CDR3 is TGCAGCGTAATTGGTCTAACAGGGTTGGAGACCCAGTACTTC.

This clonotype came up many times. The rearrangement links TRBV6-5 to TRBJ2-7; weak D call: TRBD2 (5 bases). The germline V and J ends were trimmed by 0 bases and 4 bases, with 13 bases remaining between them. Germline values: CDR1 MNHEY, CDR2 SVGAGI. This CDR3 has 15 amino acids. CDR3 coding DNA: TGTGCCAGCAGTTACTCGCCGGGGTTAACTTACGAGCAGTACTTC. It yields the protein CASSYSPGLTYEQYF.

This chain connects TRBV19 to TRBJ2-2; D gene unclear. Germline CDR1 is LNHDA and CDR2 is SQIVND (reference sequence). The CDR3 consists of 12 residues. With 2 bases removed from V and 8 bases from J, the gap between germline ends came to 6 bases. The CDR3 loop is CASSIPGGELFF. CDR3 DNA sequence: TGTGCCAGTAGTATACCTGGAGGGGAGCTGTTTTTT.

The chain has TRBV10-3 and TRBJ1-1; a weak D match, TRBD1 (5 bases). Per germline, CDR1 ENHRY and CDR2 SYGVKD. Trimming shortened V by 4 bases and J by 2 bases, and 11 bases separated the two germline ends. The CDR3 length is 14 residues. The CDR3 DNA is TGTGCCATCAGTGCCAGGGAAACCAACACTGAAGCTTTCTTT. Translated, it gives CAISARETNTEAFF.

This clonotype was seen many times. The chain recombines TRBV6-4 with TRBJ2-1; 8 nucleotides line up with TRBD1. CDR3 length: 15 amino acids. Germline trimming cut 6 bases from V and 3 bases from J; bases unmatched to any gene: 7. Germline V gene sequence: CDR1 MRHNA, CDR2 SNTAGT. The CDR3 protein is CASSSGQEHYNEQFF. In DNA form, the CDR3 reads TGTGCCAGCAGCTCGGGACAGGAACACTACAATGAGCAGTTCTTC.

The chain employs TRBV2 and TRBJ2-1, with 10 bases fitting TRBD1. This CDR3 has 14 residues. The junction had 4 bases not matched to a gene; V was cut back by 6 bases and J by 5 bases. Looked up from germline, CDR1 is SNHLY and CDR2 is FYNNEI. The CDR3 reads CASSGDRGNNEQFF. The CDR3 DNA sequence: TGTGCCAGCAGCGGGGACAGGGGAAACAATGAGCAGTTCTTC.

This rearrangement joins TRBV7-7 to TRBJ2-1; TRBD1 matches at 9 bases. The V gene end was trimmed by 4 bases and the J gene end by 4 bases; junction bases not matched to a gene: 8. The CDR3 is 16 amino acids. Per germline, CDR1 SSHAT and CDR2 FNYEAQ (reference sequence). The CDR3 nucleotides are TGTGCCAGCAGCTCCTCGGGACAGGGTTTTTACAATGAGCAGTTCTTC. Its translation: CASSSSGQGFYNEQFF.

The rearrangement uses TRBV10-2 and TRBJ2-1; possibly TRBD1 or TRBD2 for D (5 bases each). V was shortened by 5 bases and J by 2 bases, with 10 bases between the two germline ends. Germline CDR1 and CDR2: WSHSY and SAAADI. There are 14 residues in the CDR3. The CDR3 nucleotides read TGCGCCAGCAGTCTGGGGGTTACCTACAATGAGCAGTTCTTC. This gives the protein CASSLGVTYNEQFF.

This clonotype came up once. This chain connects TRBV29-1 to TRBJ2-1; D is ambiguous. Deletions cut 4 bases from V and 5 bases from J, with 3 bases between. The CDR3 is made up of 10 amino acids. The germline V gene has CDR1 SQVTM and CDR2 ANQGSEA. The CDR3 region is CSVAHNEQFF. The CDR3 bases are TGCAGCGTTGCCCACAATGAGCAGTTCTTC.

This clonotype was seen repeatedly, ten times or more. The J gene is TRBJ2-7, the V gene TRBV3-1; 11 bases agree with TRBD1. Trimming removed 4 bases from V and 3 bases from J; junction bases left unmatched: 5. The germline V gene has CDR1 LGHDT and CDR2 YNNKEL (reference sequence). This CDR3 contains 15 residues. CDR3 DNA sequence: TGTGCCAGCAGCCCGGGGACAGGGGGTGGCTACGAGCAGTACTTC. Encoded protein: CASSPGTGGGYEQYF.

The rearrangement uses TRBV10-3 and TRBJ2-7; the D call may be TRBD1 or TRBD2 (5 bases each). V was cut by 4 bases and J by 5 bases, with 15 bases left in between. The CDR3 extends over 14 amino acids. From germline, CDR1 is ENHRY and CDR2 SYGVKD. CDR3 coding DNA: TGTGCCATCAGTGTAAGGGGAATGGAGGACGAGCAGTACTTC. This sequence encodes CAISVRGMEDEQYF.

The genes are TRBV10-3 and TRBJ1-5, with 7 bases lining up with TRBD1. The length of the CDR3 is 17 residues. From germline, CDR1 is ENHRY and CDR2 SYGVKD. Trimming at V came to 4 bases and at J to 2 bases, leaving 11 bases not matched to a gene. The CDR3 DNA sequence: TGTGCCATCAGTGGGGAGGGTACAGGGGTGGGCAATCAGCCCCAGCATTTT. Translated, it gives CAISGEGTGVGNQPQHF.

The chain joins TRBV11-2 to TRBJ1-1, with 8 bases matching TRBD1. The CDR3 length is 16 residues. Germline V CDR1 and CDR2: SGHAT, FQNNGV. J was trimmed by 1 base and V by 4 bases; bases with no gene match: 8. The CDR3 loop reads CASSSPGGAKNTEAFF. CDR3 nucleotide sequence: TGTGCCAGCAGCTCACCAGGGGGCGCGAAGAACACTGAAGCTTTCTTT.

The chain couples TRBV15 to TRBJ1-5, with D perhaps matching TRBD1 (6 bases). CDR3 length equals 12 residues. Germline values: CDR1 LNHNV, CDR2 YYDKDF (reference sequence). Trimming left V 3 bases short and J 11 bases short, with 11 bases between. CDR3 in DNA: TGTGCCACCAGCAGGGAACAGGGCGCCCAGCATTTT. Translating it yields CATSREQGAQHF.

This chain joins TRBV7-9 and TRBJ2-7; D gene ambiguous. V dropped 2 bases and J dropped 6 bases, with 5 bases sitting between them. The CDR3 is 11 amino acids. Germline CDR1 reads SEHNR; CDR2 reads FQNEAQ (reference sequence). CDR3: CASSLICEQYF. For the CDR3, the DNA is TGTGCCAGCAGCTTAATCTGCGAGCAGTACTTC. Looking up the rest from reference TRBV7-9 and TRBJ2-7 gives the full variable domain: DTGVSQNPRHKITKRGQNVTFRCDPISEHNRLYWYRQTLGQGPEFLTYFQNEAQLEKSRLLSDRFSAERPKGSFSTLEIQRTEQGDSAMYLCASSLICEQYFGPGTRLTVT.

This chain joins TRBV24-1 and TRBJ2-3, with a possible D match to TRBD1 (5 bases). This CDR3 region has 13 residues. Germline loops: CDR1 KGHDR, CDR2 SFDVKD. The V end was cut by 12 bases, the J end by 2 bases, with 14 bases between. The CDR3 region is CAVGHTYTDTQYF. CDR3 DNA: TGTGCCGTCGGACATACGTACACAGATACGCAGTATTTT.

This clonotype rates as medium-sized (0.01 to 0.1%). This rearrangement joins TRBV10-3 to TRBJ1-2; 8 positions agree with TRBD1. V was pared by 4 bases and J by 4 bases, with 2 bases of the junction left unmatched. Looked up from germline, CDR1 is ENHRY and CDR2 is SYGVKD. The CDR3 is 13 amino acids. CDR3 amino acids: CAISAGTGYGYTF. In nucleotides, the CDR3 is TGTGCCATCAGTGCCGGGACAGGCTATGGCTACACCTTC.

This clonotype has only a few counts. The J gene is TRBJ2-5, the V gene TRBV7-6; D not resolved. Trimming pared 5 bases from V and 9 bases from J, leaving 10 bases between. There are 11 residues in the CDR3. Germline CDR1 reads SGHVS; CDR2 reads FNYEAQ. The DNA of the CDR3 is TGTGCCAGCAGCAACAAGGCGGCCCAGTACTTC. Protein product: CASSNKAAQYF.

This clonotype was seen repeatedly, ten times or more. The rearrangement uses TRBV6-2 or TRBV6-3 and TRBJ2-7, with D unclear. V was pared by 0 bases and J by 0 bases, with 6 bases between. Germline CDR1 is MNHEY and CDR2 is SVGEGT. The CDR3 consists of 14 residues. The CDR3 region is CASSYSASSYEQYF. In nucleotides, the CDR3 is TGTGCCAGCAGTTACTCGGCCAGCTCCTACGAGCAGTACTTC.

The rearrangement uses TRBV20-1 and TRBJ1-2; the D is unclear. V was pared by 6 bases and J by 1 base, with 12 bases between. Per germline, CDR1 DFQATT and CDR2 SNEGSKA (reference sequence). This CDR3 contains 13 residues. The CDR3 coding sequence is TGCAGTGCGAGGCAGACCCTTAACTATGGCTACACCTTC. This codes for CSARQTLNYGYTF.

In this sample, this clonotype turned up once. V usage is TRBV20-1 and J usage is TRBJ1-6; D ambiguous. The CDR3 totals 15 residues. V was cut by 1 base and J by 8 bases, with 15 bases left in between. Germline loops: CDR1 DFQATT, CDR2 SNEGSKA (reference sequence). Here the CDR3 reads CSARGDGMSDSPLHF. DNA for the CDR3: TGCAGTGCTAGAGGGGATGGGATGTCTGATTCACCCCTCCACTTT.

Turning to this clonotype: One junction end does not reproduce the germline sequence, and a read error may be involved. The chain carries TRBV24-1 and TRBJ2-1, with 7 positions matching TRBD2. This CDR3 spans 12 amino acids. The germline V gene encodes CDR1 KGHDR and CDR2 SFDVKD. DNA for the CDR3: TGTGCCACCAGTGATAGCGGGGCCTTCATTAGCTTC. It yields the protein CATSDSGAFISF.